One sample yielded the 6 T cell receptor beta chains listed below, sequenced in a study of T-cell reconstitution after alpha-beta-depleted transplantation in children. TCRbeta library construction was performed incorporating unique molecular identifiers. TCRdb reanalysed the PCR reads using MiXCR and keeps one entry per CDR3 protein. The table shows some 500,000 distinct CDR3 sequences, with around 17% occurring only once. Sequencing was performed on PBMCs from the stem cell graft donor, taken from the stem cell graft. Receptors originate from a human donor who donated a stem cell graft to a child with acute lymphoblastic leukemia.

This sequence joins TRBV11-3 and TRBJ2-3; TRBD2 might be the D (6 bases). The length of the CDR3 is 15 residues. V lost 0 bases and J lost 3, with 10 bases in between. Germline values: CDR1 SGHNT, CDR2 YENEEA. DNA of the CDR3: TGTGCCAGCAGCTTAGATTCTAGCGCGACAGATACGCAGTATTTT. Encoded protein: CASSLDSSATDTQYF.

This clonotype has at least ten counts. The chain couples TRBV18 to TRBJ2-3; 12 bases fit TRBD1. The CDR3 is 16 residues long. V gave up 3 bases and J gave up 4 bases; unmatched junction bases: 5. Germline V gene sequence: CDR1 KGHSH, CDR2 LQKENI. As DNA, the CDR3 is TGTGCCAGCTCACCCTACGGGACAGGGGGCGCAGATACGCAGTATTTT. Amino acid sequence: CASSPYGTGGADTQYF.

This clonotype was detected a few times. This chain connects TRBV29-1 to TRBJ2-7, with 7 bases identical to TRBD2. This CDR3 contains 13 residues. V lost 6 bases, J lost 5 bases, and 10 bases stayed unmatched. Germline V lookup: CDR1 SQVTM, CDR2 ANQGSEA. CDR3 in amino acids: CSVLGGGFDEQYF. The CDR3 DNA follows: TGCAGCGTGCTTGGCGGGGGTTTCGACGAGCAGTACTTC.

V and J are TRBV24-1 and TRBJ2-5; D perhaps matches TRBD2 (5 bases). The V end was cut by 3 bases, the J end by 3 bases, with 13 bases between. The germline V gene has CDR1 KGHDR and CDR2 SFDVKD. The CDR3 sequence is 15 residues long. CDR3 nucleotide sequence: TGTGCCACCAGTGATCCCTCGGGAACGAAAGAGACCCAGTACTTC. It codes for CATSDPSGTKETQYF.

In regard to this clonotype: At one of its ends the junction is not consistent with the germline gene, which may arise from a read error. J is TRBJ1-6 and V is TRBV15; 11 bases fit TRBD1. Looked up from germline, CDR1 is LNHNV and CDR2 is YYDKDF (reference sequence). This CDR3 spans 16 amino acids. This CDR3 is CATRDRGPMSNLPLHF. The CDR3 DNA follows: TGTGCCACCAGGGACAGGGGGCCCATGTCCAATTTACCCCTCCACTTT.

The rearrangement uses TRBV6-2 or TRBV6-3 and TRBJ2-1, with D maybe TRBD2 (5 bases). CDR3 length: 15 residues. Germline V lookup: CDR1 MNHEY, CDR2 SVGEGT. V shed 4 bases and J shed 4 bases, with 14 bases lying between them. Written as DNA, the CDR3 is TGTGCCAGCAGTTCGTTCTCGGGGTATTACAATGAGCAGTTCTTC. It specifies CASSSFSGYYNEQFF.